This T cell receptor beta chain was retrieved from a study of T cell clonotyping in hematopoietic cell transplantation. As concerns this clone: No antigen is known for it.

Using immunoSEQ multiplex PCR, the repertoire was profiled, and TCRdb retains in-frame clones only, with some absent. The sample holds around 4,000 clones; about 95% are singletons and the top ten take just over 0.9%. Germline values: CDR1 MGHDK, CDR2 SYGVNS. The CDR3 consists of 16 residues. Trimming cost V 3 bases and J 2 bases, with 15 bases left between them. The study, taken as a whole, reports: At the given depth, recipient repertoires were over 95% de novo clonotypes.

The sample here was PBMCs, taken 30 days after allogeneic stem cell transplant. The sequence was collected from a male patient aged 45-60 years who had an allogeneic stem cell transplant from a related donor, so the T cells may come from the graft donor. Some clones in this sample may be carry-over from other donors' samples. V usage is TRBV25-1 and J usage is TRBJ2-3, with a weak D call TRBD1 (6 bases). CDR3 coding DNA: TGTGCCAGCAGTGATCTCATACAGGGTTCCACAGATACGCAGTATTTT. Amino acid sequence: CASSDLIQGSTDTQYF.